These 29 T cell receptor beta chains were all obtained from the same sample, sequenced in a study of regulatory T cells in long-lasting Graves disease. This sample's time point: persistent/refractory GD, antithyroid drugs over 5 years with positive TRAb. PBMC-extracted RNA yielded the TCR library. According to the study, TCR beta libraries were built with iRepertoire HTBI primers and CDR3-region Arm-PCR. TCRdb fed the multiplex PCR reads into MiXCR, producing one record per CDR3 protein. Of 650,000 to 700,000 distinct CDR3 sequences in the sample, roughly 30% were seen once. Material: peripheral blood mononuclear cells (PBMCs), obtained when the disease was refractory, from a patient treated with antithyroid drugs. The receptors here all came from a female donor with Graves disease.

The chain carries TRBV12-5 and TRBJ2-2; 8 bases map to TRBD2. Germline CDR1 is LGHNT and CDR2 is FRNRAP. This CDR3 has 15 residues. The V gene end was trimmed by 5 bases and the J gene end by 4 bases; junction bases not matched to a gene: 6. The CDR3 DNA sequence: TGTGCTAGTGGTAACCGGGGGGGGACCACCGGGGAGCTGTTTTTT. This encodes CASGNRGGTTGELFF.

The J gene is TRBJ1-5, the V gene TRBV28; D is ambiguous. V was cut by 6 bases and J by 2 bases, with 14 bases left in between. CDR3 length: 15 amino acids. Germline-derived CDR1 and CDR2 are MDHEN and SYDVKM. The chain's CDR3 is CASSLLGRGNQPQHF. In nucleotides, the CDR3 is TGTGCCAGCAGCTTACTGGGAAGGGGCAATCAGCCCCAGCATTTT.

In this sample, this clonotype turned up a few times. The chain uses TRBV6-5 and TRBJ2-7; TRBD2 might be the D (6 bases). This CDR3 spans 18 amino acids. Trimming removed 0 bases from V and 0 bases from J, with 18 bases in between. From germline, CDR1 is MNHEY and CDR2 SVGAGI. The CDR3 is CASSYSRPPRGFSYEQYF. The CDR3 DNA follows: TGTGCCAGCAGTTACTCGCGCCCCCCGCGGGGTTTCTCCTACGAGCAGTACTTC.

This clonotype has just a few counts. V gene TRBV5-1 combines with J gene TRBJ1-1; possibly TRBD1 for D (5 bases). The V gene lost 0 bases and the J gene lost 7 bases, with 10 bases spanning the gap. Germline V CDR1 and CDR2: SGHRS, YFSETQ. This CDR3 spans 13 amino acids. The CDR3 DNA is TGCGCCAGCAGCTTGGGACAGACTCTTGAAGCTTTCTTT. Translated, it gives CASSLGQTLEAFF.

This clonotype was observed a few times. V and J are TRBV12-3 or TRBV12-4 and TRBJ1-2; D gene uncertain. The CDR3 sequence is 12 residues long. Deletions cut 5 bases from V and 4 bases from J, with 8 bases between. Written as DNA, the CDR3 is TGTGCCAGCAGTCAAATCTCCTATGGCTACACCTTC. Translated, it gives CASSQISYGYTF.

This clonotype showed up many times. The chain couples TRBV12-3 or TRBV12-4 to TRBJ2-2; D ambiguous. The CDR3 has 13 residues. The V end lost 8 bases, the J end lost 6 bases, and 13 bases lay between the germline ends. The CDR3 coding sequence is TGTGCCAGCGATACTGCGGAGTCCGGGGAGCTGTTTTTT. Translating it yields CASDTAESGELFF.

The V gene is TRBV11-2, the J gene TRBJ2-2, with TRBD2 matching 13 bases. CDR1 SGHAT and CDR2 FQNNGV come from the germline V gene. V lost 3 bases to trimming and J lost 1 base; unmatched junction nucleotides: 8. The CDR3 spans 19 residues. CDR3 DNA sequence: TGTGCCAGCAGCTTCCTCAGACTAGCGGGAGGTCGGAACACCGGGGAGCTGTTTTTT. Translated, it gives CASSFLRLAGGRNTGELFF.

J is TRBJ2-2 and V is TRBV15, with unresolved D. CDR1 and CDR2 (germline): LNHNV, YYDKDF (reference sequence). The CDR3 spans 10 residues. Trimming took off 8 bases at V and 10 bases at J, with 8 bases between the two ends. CDR3 protein: CATAGEELFF. The CDR3 DNA sequence: TGTGCCACCGCCGGAGAGGAGCTGTTTTTT.

This clonotype was seen only a few times. This sequence joins TRBV29-1 and TRBJ1-2, with D possibly TRBD1 on 6 matching bases. The germline gives CDR1 SQVTM, CDR2 ANQGSEA. This CDR3 is 13 amino acids long. V was shortened by 3 bases and J by 3 bases, with 11 bases between the two germline ends. The CDR3 protein is CSVDWGADYGYTF. The CDR3 DNA reads TGCAGCGTTGATTGGGGGGCGGACTATGGCTACACCTTC.

This clonotype was seen once. CDR3 region: CATKKTTGPISGRYTF. In nucleotides, the CDR3 is TGTGCCACCAAGAAAACTACCGGGCCCATCTCGGGACGCTACACCTTC. The V call is TRBV28, the J call TRBJ1-2, with D possibly TRBD1 on 5 matching bases. The V and J ends lost 10 bases and 9 bases respectively, with 30 bases between them. Looked up from germline, CDR1 is MDHEN and CDR2 is SYDVKM. The CDR3 is 16 amino acids.

The sample holds many counts of this clonotype. The chain couples TRBV28 to TRBJ1-1, with no clear D. The CDR3 runs 14 residues. CDR1 MDHEN and CDR2 SYDVKM come from the germline V gene. V shed 7 bases and J shed 4 bases, with 16 bases lying between them. CDR3 DNA: TGTGCCAGCACCCCGGAAAGGGTTATCACTGAAGCTTTCTTT. This encodes CASTPERVITEAFF.

This clonotype has ten or more counts. J is TRBJ1-5 and V is TRBV6-1; weak D call: TRBD1 (6 bases). CDR3 size: 18 residues. CDR1 and CDR2 (germline): MNHNS, SASEGT. The V end was cut by 3 bases, the J end by 4 bases, with 22 bases between. For the CDR3, the DNA is TGTGCCAGCAGTGAGTCGGGATTGGGGGGCCTTGGAAATCAGCCCCAGCATTTT. Its protein is CASSESGLGGLGNQPQHF.

This clonotype showed up just a few times. The gene calls are TRBV13 and TRBJ1-2; 9 bases match TRBD1. CDR3 length: 14 residues. Trimming at V came to 5 bases and at J to 7 bases, leaving 8 bases not matched to a gene. Germline V lookup: CDR1 PRHDT, CDR2 FYEKMQ (reference sequence). The CDR3 coding sequence is TGTGCCAGCAGCCAGCTACAGGGGGCAGCTGGCTACACCTTC. Translating gives CASSQLQGAAGYTF. The full variable domain, in which reference TRBV13 and TRBJ1-2 provide the parts outside the CDR3, is AAGVIQSPRHLIKEKRETATLKCYPIPRHDTVYWYQQGPGQDPQFLISFYEKMQSDKGSIPDRFSAQQFSDYHSELNMSSLELGDSALYFCASSQLQGAAGYTFGSGTRLTVV.

This clonotype was observed a handful of times. V gene TRBV5-1 combines with J gene TRBJ1-5; D perhaps matches TRBD1 (5 bases). Trimming stripped 0 bases from V and 3 bases from J, with 10 bases between. The CDR3 sequence is 15 residues long. CDR1 SGHRS and CDR2 YFSETQ come from the germline V gene. The CDR3 nucleotides read TGCGCCAGCAGCTTGGCCGGCAGGGTCAATCAGCCCCAGCATTTT. Translation gives CASSLAGRVNQPQHF.

The chain links TRBV10-3 to TRBJ1-4, with no clear D. V was pared by 9 bases and J by 0 bases, with 14 bases between. This CDR3 is 15 amino acids long. CDR1 is ENHRY, CDR2 SYGVKD, per germline. The chain's CDR3 is CAISRGGTTNEKLFF. DNA of the CDR3: TGTGCCATTTCCCGGGGAGGGACAACTAATGAAAAACTGTTTTTT.

This clonotype has more than one count but fewer than ten. V usage is TRBV9 and J usage is TRBJ2-2; D gene unclear. V was pared by 2 bases and J by 4 bases, with 9 bases between. CDR3 length: 14 amino acids. Germline V gene data show CDR1 as SGDLS and CDR2 as YYNGEE. The CDR3, as DNA: TGTGCCAGCAGCGTTGAGGAGAGCACCGGGGAGCTGTTTTTT. Its translation is CASSVEESTGELFF.

This clonotype was picked up a small number of times. V usage is TRBV20-1 and J usage is TRBJ2-5, with D possibly being TRBD1 (6 bases). Germline CDR1 is DFQATT and CDR2 is SNEGSKA (reference sequence). This CDR3 has 14 residues. V lost 3 bases, J lost 5 bases, and 16 bases lay in between. The CDR3 region has the DNA TGCAGTGCTAGTGGGGGCCAACTGGCGGAGACCCAGTACTTC. This sequence encodes CSASGGQLAETQYF.

The V gene is TRBV5-4, the J gene TRBJ1-2, with D uncertain. V shed 4 bases and J shed 4 bases, with 14 bases lying between them. Germline CDR1 and CDR2: SGHNT and YYREEE (reference sequence). The CDR3 length is 14 residues. The CDR3, as DNA: TGTGCCAGCAGCCCAGGTTCGCTGGGCTATGGCTACACCTTC. Protein sequence: CASSPGSLGYGYTF.

This clonotype was seen at least ten times. V and J are TRBV28 and TRBJ1-2; D is uncertain. The V end was cut by 6 bases, the J end by 4 bases, with 12 bases between. CDR1 is MDHEN and CDR2 is SYDVKM in the germline V gene. The CDR3 is made up of 13 amino acids. CDR3 protein: CASRTLQLYGYTF. CDR3 nucleotides: TGTGCCAGCAGAACCTTGCAGCTCTATGGCTACACCTTC.

This clonotype appeared once. Possible read error: a much larger clone is one base away. The chain joins TRBV28 to TRBJ1-4; the D is unclear. Germline V gene data show CDR1 as MDHEN and CDR2 as SYDVKM. This CDR3 is built from 15 residues. Trimming stripped 7 bases from V and 7 bases from J, with 19 bases between. This CDR3 is CASTERAIGSEKLFF. The CDR3 DNA is TGTGCCAGCACCGAAAGGGCAATTGGAAGTGAAAAACTGTTTTTT.

This clonotype showed up just a few times. The chain recombines TRBV11-1 with TRBJ2-2; TRBD2 agrees at 14 bases. With V trimmed by 4 bases and J by 1 base, 5 bases remained unmatched. Germline CDR1 SGHAT, CDR2 FQDESV (reference sequence). The length of the CDR3 is 18 residues. The CDR3 DNA follows: TGTGCCAGCAGCTCCCGGGGACTAGCGGGAGTGAACACCGGGGAGCTGTTTTTT. This encodes CASSSRGLAGVNTGELFF.

As regards this clonotype: A junction end diverges from the germline sequence, so it may reflect a read error. This sequence joins TRBV2 and TRBJ1-1, with 7 bases aligning to TRBD1. This CDR3 region has 16 residues. Per the germline V gene, CDR1 is SNHLY and CDR2 is FYNNEI. The CDR3 region has the DNA TGCGCCAGCAGCCAAGCCGGGACAGCCAGGAACACTGAAGCTTTCTTT. Its translation: CASSQAGTARNTEAFF.

This clonotype was counted ten times or more. The junction departs from the called germline gene at one end, perhaps through a read error. The chain is built from TRBV12-3 or TRBV12-4 and TRBJ2-5; unclear D gene. The CDR3 extends over 12 amino acids. CDR3 bases: TGTGCCAGCAGCTTAGTCCAAGAGACCCAGTACTTC. Amino acid sequence: CASSLVQETQYF.

The V and J genes are TRBV29-1 and TRBJ2-5, with D unclear. Trimming took 7 bases from V and 5 from J, leaving 11 bases between them. CDR3 length: 11 residues. Per germline, CDR1 SQVTM and CDR2 ANQGSEA. In DNA, the CDR3 is TGCAGCGCCACGAATGAGGAGACCCAGTACTTC. Protein: CSATNEETQYF.

The gene calls are TRBV20-1 and TRBJ2-2, with 9 positions matching TRBD2. The CDR3 consists of 14 residues. Unmatched junction bases numbered 3, after V lost 7 bases and J lost 0 bases. Germline V gives CDR1 DFQATT, CDR2 SNEGSKA (reference sequence). This chain's CDR3 is CSGLAVTNTGELFF. The CDR3 DNA is TGCAGTGGACTAGCGGTAACGAACACCGGGGAGCTGTTTTTT.

This clonotype was counted a few times. V and J are TRBV7-2 and TRBJ1-2; no firm D call. The V gene lost 6 bases and the J gene lost 4 bases, with 12 bases spanning the gap. Germline V gives CDR1 SGHTA, CDR2 FQGNSA. The CDR3 loop spans 13 amino acids. The CDR3 coding sequence is TGTGCCAGCAGGAAGAGCGCTACCTATGGCTACACCTTC. Translated: CASRKSATYGYTF.

The chain combines TRBV20-1 with TRBJ2-7; 10 nucleotides line up with TRBD2. From germline, CDR1 is DFQATT and CDR2 SNEGSKA (reference sequence). The CDR3 has 17 residues. The J segment lost 3 bases and the V segment lost 0 bases, leaving 11 bases of the junction unmatched. The CDR3 is CSARDSPTSGNLYEQYF. The CDR3 DNA reads as TGCAGTGCTAGAGATTCTCCAACTAGCGGGAACCTCTACGAGCAGTACTTC.

The sample holds many counts of this clonotype. The chain couples TRBV2 to TRBJ2-7; 12 bases are a match to TRBD2. The CDR3 spans 15 residues. In germline, CDR1 is SNHLY, CDR2 FYNNEI. Trimming cost V 6 bases and J 4 bases; bases outside gene matches: 7. Here the CDR3 DNA reads TGTGCCAGCAGCCGACTAGCGGGAGAAGAATACGAGCAGTACTTC. The encoded protein is CASSRLAGEEYEQYF.

This clonotype was found many times. The gene calls are TRBV6-5 and TRBJ2-2; D is perhaps TRBD1 (5 bases). The CDR3 length is 12 residues. V gave up 4 bases and J gave up 7 bases, with 7 bases separating them. Germline V gene data show CDR1 as MNHEY and CDR2 as SVGAGI. CDR3 sequence reads: CASSSQGGELFF. CDR3 nucleotide sequence: TGTGCCAGCAGTTCTCAGGGCGGGGAGCTGTTTTTT.